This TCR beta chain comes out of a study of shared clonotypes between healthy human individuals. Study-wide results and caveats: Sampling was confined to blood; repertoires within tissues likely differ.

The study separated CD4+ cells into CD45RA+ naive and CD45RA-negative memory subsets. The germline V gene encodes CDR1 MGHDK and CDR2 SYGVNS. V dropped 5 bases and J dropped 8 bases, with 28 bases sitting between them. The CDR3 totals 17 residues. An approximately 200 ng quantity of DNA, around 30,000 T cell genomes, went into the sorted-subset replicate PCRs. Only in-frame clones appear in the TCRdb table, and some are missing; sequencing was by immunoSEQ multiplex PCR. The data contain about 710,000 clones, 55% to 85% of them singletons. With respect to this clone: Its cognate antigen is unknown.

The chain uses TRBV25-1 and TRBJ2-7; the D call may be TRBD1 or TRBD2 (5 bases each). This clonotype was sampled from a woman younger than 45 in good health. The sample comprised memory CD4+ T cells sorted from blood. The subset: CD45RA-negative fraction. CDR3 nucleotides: TGTGCCAGCAGTCTACAAACGACGGGGCCTAAATTTCTCAAGCAGTACTTC. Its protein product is CASSLQTTGPKFLKQYF.